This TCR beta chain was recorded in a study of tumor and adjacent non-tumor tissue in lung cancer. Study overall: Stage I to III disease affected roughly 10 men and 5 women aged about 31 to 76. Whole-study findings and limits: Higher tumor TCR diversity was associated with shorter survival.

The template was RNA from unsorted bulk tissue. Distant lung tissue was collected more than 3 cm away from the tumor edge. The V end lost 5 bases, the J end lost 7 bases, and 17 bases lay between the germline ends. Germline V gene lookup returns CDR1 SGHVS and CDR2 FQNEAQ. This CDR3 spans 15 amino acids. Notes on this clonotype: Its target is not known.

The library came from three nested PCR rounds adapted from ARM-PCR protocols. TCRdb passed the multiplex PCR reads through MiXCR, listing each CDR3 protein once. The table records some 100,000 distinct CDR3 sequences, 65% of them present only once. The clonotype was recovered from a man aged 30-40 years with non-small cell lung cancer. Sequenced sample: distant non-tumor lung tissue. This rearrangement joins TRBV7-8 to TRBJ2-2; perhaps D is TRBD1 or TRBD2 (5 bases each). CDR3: CASSGTGRTGGELFF. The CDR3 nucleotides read TGTGCCAGCAGCGGAACGGGACGGACGGGCGGGGAGCTGTTTTTT.